A single sample is the source of the 18 T cell receptor beta chains below, sequenced in a study of early stage breast cancer tumors. Libraries were prepared by immunoSEQ multiplex PCR; TCRdb keeps only in-frame clonotypes and omits some of them. The sample records approximately 4,800 clones, roughly two thirds being singletons. Sequenced sample: breast tumor tissue. The receptors were gathered from a person between 45 and 65 years old with breast cancer.

The chain couples TRBV29-1 to TRBJ2-1; D may correspond to TRBD1 or TRBD2 (5 bases each). V was shortened by 7 bases and J by 4 bases, with 14 bases between the two germline ends. Germline V gives CDR1 SQVTM, CDR2 ANQGSEA. The CDR3 spans 13 residues. The CDR3 region has the DNA TGCAGCGCTCCACGAGAGGGGTACAATGAGCAGTTCTTC. Translation: CSAPREGYNEQFF.

The gene calls are TRBV10-3 and TRBJ2-1; D is possibly TRBD1 (6 bases). CDR1 is ENHRY and CDR2 is SYGVKD in the germline V gene. The CDR3 is 13 amino acids. Trimming removed 7 bases at V and 10 bases at J, with 17 bases between. CDR3 coding DNA: TGTGCCATCAATGACAGGCCCTTGGGCGAGCAGTTCTTC. Translating gives CAINDRPLGEQFF.

The chain employs TRBV5-1 and TRBJ2-5, with TRBD1 matching over 12 bases. The CDR3 loop spans 14 amino acids. V lost 6 bases, J lost 5 bases, and 5 bases stayed unmatched. Germline V gene sequence: CDR1 SGHRS, CDR2 YFSETQ. The CDR3 spells CASTLGQGAETQYF. CDR3 bases: TGCGCCAGCACCCTGGGACAGGGGGCCGAGACCCAGTACTTC.

Concerning this clone: The junction departs from the called germline gene at one end, perhaps through a read error. This rearrangement joins TRBV7-7 to TRBJ2-3; 16 bases are shared with TRBD2. The CDR3 loop spans 18 amino acids. Germline-derived CDR1 and CDR2 are SSHAT and FNYEAQ (reference sequence). As DNA, the CDR3 is TGTGCTAGCAGCTTAGTCGGGACTAGCGGGAGGGGCGCAGATACGCAGTATTTT. Protein sequence: CASSLVGTSGRGADTQYF. Based on the CDR3 plus reference TRBV7-7 and TRBJ2-3, the full variable domain is GAGVSQSPRYKVTKRGQDVTLRCDPISSHATLYWYQQALGQGPEFLTYFNYEAQPDKSGLPSDRFSAERPEGSISTLTIQRTEQRDSAMYRCASSLVGTSGRGADTQYFGPGTRLTVL.

This clone was seen only a few times. The chain recombines TRBV23-1 with TRBJ2-3; 8 nucleotides line up with TRBD1. TRBV23-1 is placed among ORFs of uncertain function. V lost 0 bases to trimming and J lost 2 bases; unmatched junction nucleotides: 7. The CDR3 runs 17 residues. The CDR3 here is CASSQSVQGGYTDTQYF. CDR3 bases: TGCGCCAGCAGTCAATCCGTACAGGGGGGCTACACAGATACGCAGTATTTT.

The gene calls are TRBV9 and TRBJ2-5, with TRBD2 matching 9 bases. The germline CDR1 and CDR2 sequences are SGDLS and YYNGEE. This CDR3 has 16 residues. J gave up 4 bases and V 4 bases, and 11 bases lay outside the gene matches. The CDR3 loop reads CASSPRLGGRGETQYF. CDR3 DNA sequence: TGTGCCAGCAGCCCACGACTGGGCGGGAGGGGAGAGACCCAGTACTTC.

In its sample, this clone was seen a few times. V usage is TRBV7-8 and J usage is TRBJ1-2, with D perhaps TRBD1 (5 bases). CDR1 is SGHVS, CDR2 FQNEAQ, per germline. The CDR3 length is 14 residues. V was shortened by 1 base and J by 0 bases, with 6 bases between the two germline ends. The CDR3 protein is CASSLGGPNYGYTF. CDR3 in DNA: TGTGCCAGCAGCTTAGGGGGACCTAACTATGGCTACACCTTC. Together with reference TRBV7-8 and TRBJ1-2, the CDR3 gives the full variable domain: GAGVSQSPRYKVAKRGQDVALRCDPISGHVSLFWYQQALGQGPEFLTYFQNEAQLDKSGLPSDRFFAERPEGSVSTLKIQRTQQEDSAVYLCASSLGGPNYGYTFGSGTRLTVV.

V and J are TRBV7-2 and TRBJ2-2; D could derive from TRBD1 or TRBD2 (5 bases each). From germline, CDR1 is SGHTA and CDR2 FQGNSA. The V end lost 1 base, the J end lost 5 bases, and 11 bases lay between the germline ends. The CDR3 sequence is 15 residues long. The CDR3 here is CASSLEWGKTGELFF. CDR3 sequence (DNA): TGTGCCAGCAGCTTAGAGTGGGGGAAGACCGGGGAGCTGTTTTTT.

The V gene is TRBV5-4, the J gene TRBJ1-2; 8 bases are a match to TRBD1. The J segment lost 6 bases and the V segment lost 4 bases, leaving 5 bases of the junction unmatched. Per the germline V gene, CDR1 is SGHNT and CDR2 is YYREEE (reference sequence). The CDR3 sequence is 13 residues long. Here the CDR3 reads CASSETGVDGYTF. CDR3 DNA: TGTGCCAGCAGCGAGACAGGGGTGGATGGCTACACCTTC.

This clone was observed a handful of times. This chain joins TRBV27 and TRBJ2-2, with a tentative D call TRBD2 (6 bases). This CDR3 spans 15 amino acids. V was pared by 4 bases and J by 5 bases, with 14 bases between. CDR1 is MNHEY and CDR2 is SMNVEV in the germline V gene (reference sequence). In nucleotides, the CDR3 is TGTGCCAGCAGTTCGACAGAACGGGGGACCGGGGAGCTGTTTTTT. It yields the protein CASSSTERGTGELFF.

V usage is TRBV2 and J usage is TRBJ2-2, with D perhaps matching TRBD2 (5 bases). The V end lost 7 bases, the J end lost 2 bases, and 11 bases lay between the germline ends. Germline values: CDR1 SNHLY, CDR2 FYNNEI. The CDR3 totals 14 residues. The CDR3 sequence: CASKASRNTGELFF. CDR3 bases: TGTGCCAGCAAGGCTAGCAGAAACACCGGGGAGCTGTTTTTT.

In its sample, this clone ranks as large. This chain connects TRBV11-2 to TRBJ2-7, with TRBD1 matching 9 bases. Germline CDR1 reads SGHAT; CDR2 reads FQNNGV. J was trimmed by 4 bases and V by 5 bases; bases with no gene match: 6. The CDR3 has 14 residues. In nucleotides, the CDR3 is TGTGCCAGCAGCCAGGGGACAGGGTATTACGAGCAGTACGTC. Its protein product is CASSQGTGYYEQYV.

This clone was observed a single time. The chain carries TRBV7-8 and TRBJ2-5; the D gene is possibly TRBD2 (7 bases). Germline lookup yields CDR1 SGHVS and CDR2 FQNEAQ. This CDR3 comprises 14 residues. Deletions cut 5 bases from V and 5 bases from J, with 15 bases between. CDR3 DNA: TGTGCCAGCAGCCCCCGGGGGGCGGGCGAGACCCAGTACTTC. Its translation: CASSPRGAGETQYF.

The rearrangement joins TRBV6-1 to TRBJ2-2; D is possibly TRBD2 (5 bases). Trimming removed 8 bases from V and 1 base from J, with 8 bases in between. CDR1 is MNHNS, CDR2 SASEGT, per germline. The length of the CDR3 is 13 residues. In nucleotides, the CDR3 is TGTGCCAGCGATCGGGGGAACACCGGGGAGCTGTTTTTT. Translated: CASDRGNTGELFF.

The chain recombines TRBV6-5 with TRBJ1-2, with TRBD1 as a possible D gene (6 bases). Germline CDR1 and CDR2: MNHEY and SVGAGI. Trimming took off 8 bases at V and 3 bases at J, with 19 bases between the two ends. The CDR3 spans 15 residues. CDR3 in DNA: TGTGCCAGCTTCCAGACCGGGGGGCAACACTATGGCTACACCTTC. Translation gives CASFQTGGQHYGYTF.

This clone was picked up a small number of times. V gene TRBV6-5 combines with J gene TRBJ2-5; 7 bases are shared with TRBD2. Germline V gene data show CDR1 as MNHEY and CDR2 as SVGAGI. The trim removed 6 bases at V and 4 bases at J, leaving 5 bases unmatched. This CDR3 has 13 amino acids. As DNA, the CDR3 is TGTGCCAGCAGCGGGACTACCGGAGAGACCCAGTACTTC. As protein: CASSGTTGETQYF.

This clone is a singleton in its sample. The chain links TRBV4-3 to TRBJ1-3, with D perhaps TRBD1 (5 bases). From germline, CDR1 is LGHNA and CDR2 YSLEER. The CDR3 has 15 residues. The germline V and J ends were trimmed by 2 bases and 4 bases, with 12 bases remaining between them. In nucleotides, the CDR3 is TGCGCCAGCAGCCAACGGGCAGGGCCAGGAAACACCATATATTTT. Translated, it gives CASSQRAGPGNTIYF.

The CDR3 DNA is TGTGCCAGCAGCCCCCGATTAGTGAGAAACAATGAGCAGTTCTTC. This encodes CASSPRLVRNNEQFF. The chain carries TRBV11-3 and TRBJ2-1, with D unresolved. Per the germline V gene, CDR1 is SGHNT and CDR2 is YENEEA. This CDR3 region has 15 residues. Trimming took 5 bases from V and 5 from J, leaving 16 bases between them.